This T cell receptor (beta chain) was sequenced during a study of blood T cell repertoires in COVID-19. Study overall: Spain, Italy and the United States supplied samples that represented acute and convalescent COVID-19. Sources were T cells, B-cell-depleted T cells, or PBMCs; the material itself was cDNA or gDNA.

Original handling: Estimates of nucleated cell counts were drawn from the amplification of reference gene primers. Generated by immunoSEQ multiplex PCR, the TCRdb table keeps only in-frame clones and is missing some. The V and J calls and clone size come from that table; D and trimming were worked out from the DNA. The sample consists of about 140,000 clones, around 76% of them appearing once. This receptor was obtained from a man older than 75 with acute or convalescent COVID-19. The specimen sequenced was peripheral blood.

This chain's CDR3 is CASSLNGPYGYTF. The CDR3, as DNA: TGTGCCAGCAGTTTAAACGGTCCCTATGGCTACACCTTC. This chain uses TRBV28 with TRBJ1-2; D remains ambiguous. The CDR3 has 13 amino acids. Per the germline V gene, CDR1 is MDHEN and CDR2 is SYDVKM. V was shortened by 2 bases and J by 4 bases, with 8 bases between the two germline ends.